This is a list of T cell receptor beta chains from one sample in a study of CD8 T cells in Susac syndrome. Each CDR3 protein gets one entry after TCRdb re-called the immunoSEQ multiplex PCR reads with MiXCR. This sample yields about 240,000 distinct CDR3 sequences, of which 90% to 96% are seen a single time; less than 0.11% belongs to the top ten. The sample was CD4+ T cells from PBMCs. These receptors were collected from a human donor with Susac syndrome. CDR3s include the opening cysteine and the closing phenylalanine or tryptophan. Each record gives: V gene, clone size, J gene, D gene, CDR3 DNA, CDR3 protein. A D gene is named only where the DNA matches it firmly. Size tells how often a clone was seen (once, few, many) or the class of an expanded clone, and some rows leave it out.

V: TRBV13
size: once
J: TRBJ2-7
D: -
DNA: TGTGCCAGCAGCTACGGACGGACCTACGAGCAGTACTTC
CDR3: CASSYGRTYEQYF

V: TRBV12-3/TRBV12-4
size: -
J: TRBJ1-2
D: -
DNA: TGTGCCAGCAGTCCCAGTAGTGATGGCTACACCTTC
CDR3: CASSPSSDGYTF

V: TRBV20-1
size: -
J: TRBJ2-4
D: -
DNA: TGCAGTGCTAGTATGAATTCCAAAAACATTCAGTACTTC
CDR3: CSASMNSKNIQYF

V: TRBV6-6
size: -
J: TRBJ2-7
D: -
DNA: TGTGCCAGCAGTTACTCACAGGGACGGGGCTACGAGCAGTACTTC
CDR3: CASSYSQGRGYEQYF

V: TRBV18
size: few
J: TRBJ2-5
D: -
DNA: TGTGCCAGCTCCAGGGGAACCCAAGAGACCCAGTACTTC
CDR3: CASSRGTQETQYF

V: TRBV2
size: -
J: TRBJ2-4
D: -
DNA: TGTGCCAGCAGTGAAGGGAGTAAAAACATTCAGTACTTC
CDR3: CASSEGSKNIQYF

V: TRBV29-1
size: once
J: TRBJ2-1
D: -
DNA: TGCAGCTCCCGCGCGGCCCAGGGGGGGGAGCAGTTCTTC
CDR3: CSSRAAQGGEQFF

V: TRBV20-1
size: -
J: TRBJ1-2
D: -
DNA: TGCAGTGCTCCCCCCGGCCTCTATGGCTACACCTTC
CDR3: CSAPPGLYGYTF

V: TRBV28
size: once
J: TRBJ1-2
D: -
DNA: TGTGCCAGCAGCACACGCTATGGCTACACCTTC
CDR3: CASSTRYGYTF

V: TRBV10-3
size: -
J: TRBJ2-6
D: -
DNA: TGTGCCATCACGGGTGATGGGAGCTCTGGGGCCAACGTCCTGACTTTC
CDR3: CAITGDGSSGANVLTF

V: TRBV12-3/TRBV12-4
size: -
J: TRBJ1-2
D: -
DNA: TGTGCCAGCAGTTTAGGGCAGGCGGCCGTCACCTTC
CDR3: CASSLGQAAVTF

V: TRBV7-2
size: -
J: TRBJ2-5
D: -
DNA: TGTGCCAGCAGGTCAACAGGGACGGGGGAGACCCAGTACTTC
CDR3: CASRSTGTGETQYF

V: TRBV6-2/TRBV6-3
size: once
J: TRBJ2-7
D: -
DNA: TGTGCCAGCAGCTACGGTGGCAGGGGAAACGAGCAGTACTTC
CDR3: CASSYGGRGNEQYF

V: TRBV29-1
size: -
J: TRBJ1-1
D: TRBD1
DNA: TGCAGCGGCCTAGACAGGGAGAACACTGAAGCTTTCTTT
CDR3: CSGLDRENTEAFF

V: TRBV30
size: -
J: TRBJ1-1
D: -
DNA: TGTGCCTGGACCGTGGGGGGCGGGAGGAGAGCTTTCTTT
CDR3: CAWTVGGGRRAFF

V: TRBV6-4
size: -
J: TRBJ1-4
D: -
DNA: TGTGCCAGCAGGCCAACAGGACTCGGAGGGGAAAAACTGTTTTTT
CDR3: CASRPTGLGGEKLFF

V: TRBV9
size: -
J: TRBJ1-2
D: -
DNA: TGTGCCAGCAGCGTCGGATGGCCGAGCTATGGCTACACCTTC
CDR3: CASSVGWPSYGYTF

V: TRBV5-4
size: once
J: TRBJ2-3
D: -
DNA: TGTGCCAGCAGCCCTAGAGGGGGGCCAGATACGCAGTATTTT
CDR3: CASSPRGGPDTQYF

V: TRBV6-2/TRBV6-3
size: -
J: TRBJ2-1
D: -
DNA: TGTGCCAGCACTATAGGGACCCCTAGTTTGGAGCAGTTCTTC
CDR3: CASTIGTPSLEQFF

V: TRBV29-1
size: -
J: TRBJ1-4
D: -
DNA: TGCAGCGGATACGCCAGGGATGAAAAACTGTTTTTT
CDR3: CSGYARDEKLFF

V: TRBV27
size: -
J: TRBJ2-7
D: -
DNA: TGTGCCAGCGCCAAGTTGGGACAAACGTCCTACGAGCAGTACTTC
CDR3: CASAKLGQTSYEQYF

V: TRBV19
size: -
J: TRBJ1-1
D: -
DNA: TGTGCCAGTAGCCTTCGACAGCTAAACACTGAAGCTTTCTTT
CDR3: CASSLRQLNTEAFF

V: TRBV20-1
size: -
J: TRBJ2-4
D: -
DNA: TGCAGTGCTGGGGGTGGTGTGGGCAAAAACACTCAGTACTTC
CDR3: CSAGGGVGKNTQYF

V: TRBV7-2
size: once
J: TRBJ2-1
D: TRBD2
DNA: TGTGCCAGCAGACCCGGGGGGGCGCCGCGGGAGCAGTTCTTC
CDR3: CASRPGGAPREQFF

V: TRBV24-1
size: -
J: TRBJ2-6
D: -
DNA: TGTGCCACCAGTGACCGGACACTGGTGTCCGGGGCCAACGTCCTGACTTTC
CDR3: CATSDRTLVSGANVLTF

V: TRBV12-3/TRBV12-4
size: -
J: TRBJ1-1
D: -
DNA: TGTGCCAGCAGACACCTCAGGGGTGGACTGAACACTGAAGCTTTCTTT
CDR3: CASRHLRGGLNTEAFF

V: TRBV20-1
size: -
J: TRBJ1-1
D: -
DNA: TGCAGTGCTAGACCGGACACCACGAACACTGAAGCTTTCTTT
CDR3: CSARPDTTNTEAFF

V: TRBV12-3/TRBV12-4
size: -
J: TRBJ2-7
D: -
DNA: TGTGCCAGCAGTATGTTCAGGGGCTACGAGCAGTACTTC
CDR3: CASSMFRGYEQYF

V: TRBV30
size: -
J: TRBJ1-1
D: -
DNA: TGTGCCTGGAGTCCCCCTTTTGGAATGAACACTGAAGCTTTCTTT
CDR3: CAWSPPFGMNTEAFF

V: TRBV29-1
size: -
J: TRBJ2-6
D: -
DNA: TGCAGCGTTGACAGGGGACCTGGGGCCAACGTCCTGACTTTC
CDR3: CSVDRGPGANVLTF

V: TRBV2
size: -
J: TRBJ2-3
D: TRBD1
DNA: TGTGCCAGCAGATGGGACAGGGGAAGCACAGATACGCAGTATTTT
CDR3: CASRWDRGSTDTQYF

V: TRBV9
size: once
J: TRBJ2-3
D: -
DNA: TGTGCCAGCAACACGAAGGGGGCAGATACGCAGTATTTT
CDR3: CASNTKGADTQYF

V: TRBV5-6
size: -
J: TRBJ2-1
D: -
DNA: TGTGCCAGCAACTCCCGCTACTACAATGAGCAGTTCTTC
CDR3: CASNSRYYNEQFF

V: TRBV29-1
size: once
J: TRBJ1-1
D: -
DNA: TGCAGCGTTTCCTTAAACAGGAACACTGAAGCTTTCTTT
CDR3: CSVSLNRNTEAFF

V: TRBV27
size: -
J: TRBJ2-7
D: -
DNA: TGTGCCAGCAGTTTATCGATCCTAGGCTACGAGCAGTACTTC
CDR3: CASSLSILGYEQYF

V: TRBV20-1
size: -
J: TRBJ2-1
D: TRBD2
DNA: TGCAGTGCTCGTAGCGGGAGCTCCTACAATGAGCAGTTCTTC
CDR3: CSARSGSSYNEQFF

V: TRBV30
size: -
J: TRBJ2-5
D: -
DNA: TGTGCCTGGAGTGTAGGCCCCGGGACCCAGTACTTC
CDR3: CAWSVGPGTQYF

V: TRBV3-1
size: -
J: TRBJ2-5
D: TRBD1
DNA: TGTGCCAGCAGCCCACCAGGGGGACAGGGAAAAGAGACCCAGTACTTC
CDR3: CASSPPGGQGKETQYF

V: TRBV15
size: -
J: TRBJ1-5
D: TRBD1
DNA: TGTGCCACCAGCAGAGATCTGGGGACAGGGGTTCAGCCCCAGCATTTT
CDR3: CATSRDLGTGVQPQHF

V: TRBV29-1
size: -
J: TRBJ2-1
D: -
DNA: TGCAGCGCCCAACAGGGTTACAATGAGCAGTTCTTC
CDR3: CSAQQGYNEQFF

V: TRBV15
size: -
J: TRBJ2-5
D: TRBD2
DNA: TGTGCCACCAGCAGAGGAGGCCGACTAGCGGGAGGGCCTAGGCAAGAGACCCAGTACTTC
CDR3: CATSRGGRLAGGPRQETQYF

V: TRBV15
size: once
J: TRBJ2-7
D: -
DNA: TGTGCCACCAGCAGAGAGCAGACCTCCTACGAGCAGTACTTC
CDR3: CATSREQTSYEQYF

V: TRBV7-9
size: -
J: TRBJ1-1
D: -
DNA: TGTGCCAGCAGTTGGGTTGAAGCTTTCTTT
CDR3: CASSWVEAFF

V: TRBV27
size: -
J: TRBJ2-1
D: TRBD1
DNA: TGTGCCAGCAGTCCAGGACAGGGCCTGTACAATGAGCAGTTCTTC
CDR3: CASSPGQGLYNEQFF

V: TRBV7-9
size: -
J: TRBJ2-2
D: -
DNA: TGTGCCAGCACTCACACCGGGGAGCTGTTTTTT
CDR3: CASTHTGELFF

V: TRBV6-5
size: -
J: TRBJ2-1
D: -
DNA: TGTGCCAGCAGTAACTGGGCGGGACGCATAGATGAGCAGTTCTTC
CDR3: CASSNWAGRIDEQFF

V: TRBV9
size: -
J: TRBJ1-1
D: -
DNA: TGTGCCAGCAGCGCTAGGGAGGGCCAGCACACTGAAGCTTTCTTT
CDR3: CASSAREGQHTEAFF

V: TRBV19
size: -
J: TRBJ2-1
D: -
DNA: TGTGCCAGTAGTACATCTAAAGCGGGCAGATCCTACAATGAGCAGTTCTTC
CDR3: CASSTSKAGRSYNEQFF

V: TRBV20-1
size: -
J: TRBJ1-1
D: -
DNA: TGCAGTGCCCCCAGAAACGGTCTGAACACTGAAGCTTTCTTT
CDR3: CSAPRNGLNTEAFF

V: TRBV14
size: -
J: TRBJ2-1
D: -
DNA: TGTGCCAGCAGCCAAGATACCCGTGCCTCCTACAATGAGCAGTTCTTC
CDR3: CASSQDTRASYNEQFF

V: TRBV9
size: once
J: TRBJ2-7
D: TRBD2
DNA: TGTGCCAGCAGCACCTTAGCGGGGAACAACGGCGAGCAGTACTTC
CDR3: CASSTLAGNNGEQYF

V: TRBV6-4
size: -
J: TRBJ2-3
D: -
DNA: TGTGCCAGCAGTGTTGACCTTTCAGATACGCAGTATTTT
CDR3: CASSVDLSDTQYF

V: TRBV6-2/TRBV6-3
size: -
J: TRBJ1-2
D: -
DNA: TGTGCCAGCAGTTGGGATACTGGCTACACCTTC
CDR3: CASSWDTGYTF

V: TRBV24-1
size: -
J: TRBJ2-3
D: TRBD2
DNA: TGTGCCGCCGGGACTAGCGGGAGTGGTACAGATACGCAGTATTTT
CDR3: CAAGTSGSGTDTQYF

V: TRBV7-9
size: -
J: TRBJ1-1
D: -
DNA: TGTGCCAGCAGCTTAGTTGGACAGCCGAACACTGAAGCTTTCTTT
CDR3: CASSLVGQPNTEAFF

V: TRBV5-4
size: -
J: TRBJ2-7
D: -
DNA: TGTGCCAGCAGCCCTCTGGCAGGGCCTCCCTACGAGCAGTACTTC
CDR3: CASSPLAGPPYEQYF

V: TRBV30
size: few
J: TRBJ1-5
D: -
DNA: TGTGCCTGGAGCCCTGGCCCCAATCAGCCCCAGCATTTT
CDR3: CAWSPGPNQPQHF